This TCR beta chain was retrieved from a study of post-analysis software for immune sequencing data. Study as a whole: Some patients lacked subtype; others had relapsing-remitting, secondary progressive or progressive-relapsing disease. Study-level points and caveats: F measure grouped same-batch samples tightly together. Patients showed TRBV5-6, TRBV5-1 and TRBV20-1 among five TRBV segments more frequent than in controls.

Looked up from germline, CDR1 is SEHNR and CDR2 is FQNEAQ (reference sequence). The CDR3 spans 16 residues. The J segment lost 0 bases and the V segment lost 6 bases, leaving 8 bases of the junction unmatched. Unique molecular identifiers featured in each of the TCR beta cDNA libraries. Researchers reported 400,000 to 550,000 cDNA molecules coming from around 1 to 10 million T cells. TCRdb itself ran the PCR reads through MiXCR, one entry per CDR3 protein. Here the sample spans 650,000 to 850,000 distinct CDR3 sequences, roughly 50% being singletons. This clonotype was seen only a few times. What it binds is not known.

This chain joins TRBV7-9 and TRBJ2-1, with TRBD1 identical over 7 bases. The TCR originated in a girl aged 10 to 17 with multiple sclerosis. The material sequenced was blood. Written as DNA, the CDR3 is TGTGCCAGCAGGCGTACAGGGGTTTACTCCTACAATGAGCAGTTCTTC. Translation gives CASRRTGVYSYNEQFF.